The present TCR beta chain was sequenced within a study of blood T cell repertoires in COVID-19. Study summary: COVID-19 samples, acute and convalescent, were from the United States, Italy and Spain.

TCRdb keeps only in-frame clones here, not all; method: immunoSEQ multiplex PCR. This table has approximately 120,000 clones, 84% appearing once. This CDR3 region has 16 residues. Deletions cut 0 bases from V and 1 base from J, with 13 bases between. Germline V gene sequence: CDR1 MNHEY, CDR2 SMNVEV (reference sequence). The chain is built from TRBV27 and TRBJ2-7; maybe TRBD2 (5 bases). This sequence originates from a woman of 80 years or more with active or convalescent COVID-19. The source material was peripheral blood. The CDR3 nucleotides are TGTGCCAGCAGTTTATCTCCTAGCTCTATTTCCTACGAGCAGTACTTC. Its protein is CASSLSPSSISYEQYF.